This T cell receptor beta chain was identified in a study of Ad26.COV2.S vaccination and SARS-CoV-2 variants. Whole-study context: The donor belonged to the COV1001 Ad26.COV2.S trial arm. Study-level results: Comparability of non-spike TCR breadth was observed across vaccine and placebo recipients.

The treatment denotes: about 20 received Ad26.COV2.S at low or high dose, single or two shots; about 5 received placebo; per-sample allocation not given. Samples were taken on day 63 after the first vaccine or placebo injection. This table comes from immunoSEQ multiplex PCR, and its TCRdb copy is limited to in-frame clones, with some not included. The table records 510,000 or so clones, around 85% of them present only once. As regards this clone: Its antigen is unidentified.

Germline CDR1 GTSNPN, CDR2 SVGIG (reference sequence). V lost 5 bases, J lost 0 bases, and 2 bases stayed unmatched. This CDR3 contains 13 residues. The receptor was derived from a person aged 18-60 years who received the Ad26.COV2.S COVID-19 vaccine or a placebo. The chain employs TRBV30 and TRBJ2-7, with TRBD2 matching 9 bases. Material: peripheral blood, obtained in a trial of Ad26.COV2.S vaccine versus placebo. The CDR3 here is CAWGLAFSYEQYF. DNA for the CDR3: TGTGCCTGGGGACTAGCGTTCTCCTACGAGCAGTACTTC.